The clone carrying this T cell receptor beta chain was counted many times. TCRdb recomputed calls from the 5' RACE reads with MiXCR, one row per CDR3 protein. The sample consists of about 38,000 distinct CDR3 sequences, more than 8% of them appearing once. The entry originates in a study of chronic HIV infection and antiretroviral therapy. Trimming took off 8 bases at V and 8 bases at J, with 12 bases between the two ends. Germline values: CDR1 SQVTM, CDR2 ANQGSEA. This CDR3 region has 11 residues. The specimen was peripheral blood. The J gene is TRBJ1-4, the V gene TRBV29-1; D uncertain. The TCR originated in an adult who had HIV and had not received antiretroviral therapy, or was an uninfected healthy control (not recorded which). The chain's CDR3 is CSTGVGEKLFF. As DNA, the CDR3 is TGCAGCACCGGGGTAGGGGAAAAACTGTTTTTT.